This T cell receptor (beta chain) was captured by sequencing in a study of blood T cell repertoires in COVID-19. The method was immunoSEQ multiplex PCR; TCRdb's version includes in-frame clones alone and lacks a portion of them. This table holds 280,000 or so clones, roughly 86% found once. This CDR3 comprises 14 residues. CDR1 and CDR2 from the germline V gene are SGHTA and FQGNSA. J gave up 6 bases and V 5 bases, and 9 bases lay outside the gene matches. The chain is built from TRBV7-2 and TRBJ2-7; TRBD1 agrees at 8 bases. The sample was PBMCs or T cells enriched from blood (not recorded which). This TCR was sampled from a woman aged 50 to 65 who had been exposed to COVID-19. The CDR3 sequence: CASSPVWTGLEQYF. CDR3 DNA: TGTGCCAGCAGCCCAGTTTGGACAGGGCTCGAGCAGTACTTC.